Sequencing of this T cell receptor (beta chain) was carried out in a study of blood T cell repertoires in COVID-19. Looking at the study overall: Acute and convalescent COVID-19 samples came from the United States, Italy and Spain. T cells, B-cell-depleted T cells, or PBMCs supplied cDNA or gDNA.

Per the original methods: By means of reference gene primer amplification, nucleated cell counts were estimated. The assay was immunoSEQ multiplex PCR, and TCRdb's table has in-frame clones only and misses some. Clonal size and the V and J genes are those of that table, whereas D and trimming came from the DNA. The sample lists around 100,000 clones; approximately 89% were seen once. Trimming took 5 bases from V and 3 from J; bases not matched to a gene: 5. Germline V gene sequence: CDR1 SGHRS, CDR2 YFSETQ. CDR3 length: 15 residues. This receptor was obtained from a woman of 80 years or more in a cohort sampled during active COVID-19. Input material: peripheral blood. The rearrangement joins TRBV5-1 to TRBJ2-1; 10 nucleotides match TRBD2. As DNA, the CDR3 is TGCGCCAGCAGTTTGACTAGCGGGCACTACAATGAGCAGTTCTTC. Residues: CASSLTSGHYNEQFF.